The T cell receptor beta chain under discussion was sequenced for a study of OX40 agonist ivuxolimab in advanced cancers. Study-level findings and limits: Partial responders at 0.1-3.0 mg/kg had among the lowest clonal expansion. Some patients without response likewise showed low normalized clonal expansion. The average count of expanded clones was higher among CD8+ T cells than among CD4+. The antigen specificity of the peripheral T cells (those that were expanded) was not determined.

Only in-frame clones appear in the TCRdb table, and some are missing; sequencing was by immunoSEQ multiplex PCR. The data show approximately 130,000 clones, with just over 90% seen just once and roughly 0.94% held by the top ten. V lost 6 bases and J lost 4, with 7 bases in between. The CDR3 covers 12 residues. CDR1 and CDR2 (germline): MNHEY, SVGAGI. In its sample, this clone was seen once. The antigen remains undetermined. The input for sequencing was CD4+ or CD8+ T cells sorted from blood, taken in a trial of the OX40 agonist ivuxolimab. The genes are TRBV6-5 and TRBJ1-5; the D is unclear. This clonotype was sampled from an adult with an advanced solid tumor such as melanoma, head and neck, liver or kidney cancer. CDR3 sequence reads: CASSLRNQPQHF. CDR3 DNA: TGTGCCAGCAGCCTCCGGAATCAGCCCCAGCATTTT.